This TCR beta chain was obtained from a study of OX40 agonist ivuxolimab in advanced cancers. Concerning the study at large: Ivuxolimab, which targeted the costimulatory receptor OX40 (CD134), was an agonistic, fully human IgG2 monoclonal antibody. In the dose-escalation cohort, around 80% of patients were male, and the mean age was 60 years with a range of roughly 20 to 85. Patients were allowed to have had prior anti-PD-1, anti-PD-L1 or anti-CTLA-4 therapy, and 40% of the dose-escalation patients had been treated with checkpoint inhibitors. The paper covers the monotherapy dose-escalation part of the phase I ivuxolimab trial, which included N of about 50 patients. Among the 50 to 55 dose-escalation patients, 19 had hepatocellular carcinoma, about 15 melanoma, 9 renal cell carcinoma and 9 head and neck cancer. Peripheral TCRbeta sequencing was intended to test whether TCR sequence diversity was altered and clonal T-cell expansion was caused by ivuxolimab. Intravenous ivuxolimab was administered to patients every 2 weeks at six dose levels: 0.01, 0.1, 0.3, 1.5, 3 and 10 mg/kg. Partial responses were achieved by three dose-escalation patients, of whom one had hepatocellular carcinoma and two had cutaneous melanoma.

From the germline V gene (reference sequence), CDR1 is MNHEY and CDR2 is SMNVEV. Measured from the cysteine to the phenylalanine, the CDR3 is 13 residues long. The kept DNA is CDR3 alone, 39 bases in frame from the first base. V is pared back by 0 bases and J by 3 bases, with 2 bases lying between the germline termini. Patients with autoimmune disease history or receiving systemic immunosuppression were excluded from the trial. Peripheral blood for TCR sequencing was collected from all dose cohorts at baseline, on cycle 4 day 1, and on cycle 7 day 1. Samples were obtained from an open-label, multicenter, first-in-human phase I dose-escalation trial of ivuxolimab. Adults with locally advanced or metastatic melanoma, renal cell carcinoma, hepatocellular carcinoma or head and neck squamous cell carcinoma were enrolled in the trial. Before TCR sequencing, CD4+ and CD8+ T cells were separately sorted from peripheral blood.

Broad study findings and their caveats: After ivuxolimab, CD8+ T cells had more expanded clones than CD4+ T cells on average. In partial responders in the 0.1-3.0 mg/kg groups, normalized peripheral clonal expansion was found to be among the lowest, especially among CD8+ T cells. Clonal expansion of both CD4+ and CD8+ blood T cells was observed from baseline to week 6 at doses 0.1 to 3.0 mg/kg. Antigen specificity was not determined for the clonally expanded peripheral T cells. Low levels of normalized T-cell clonal expansion were also shown by some nonresponding patients.

To sequence the TCRbeta CDR3 region, genomic DNA was isolated from the sorted cells. The immunoSEQ Assay was used to sequence the TCRbeta CDR3 regions. Held by TCRdb, this immuneACCESS table contains in-frame sequences only and omits some clones. Under half of the omission traces to an unresolved V gene where checked; the cause of the rest is unknown. The sample table holds tens of thousands of clones, of which around 86% were seen once. Of the sample, 0.5% to 0.6% falls within the top ten clones. Regarding this clone: Its antigen is still unknown. No base quality values were provided; no much bigger clone lies one nucleotide off.

This TCR derives from an adult with an advanced solid tumor such as melanoma, head and neck, liver or kidney cancer. The sequences come from CD4+ or CD8+ T cells sorted from blood, collected in a trial of the OX40 agonist ivuxolimab. This chain is built from TRBV27 and TRBJ2-2; no D gene is confidently identified. The nucleotides are TGTGCCAGCAGTTTATCCTACACCGGGGAGCTGTTTTTT. Its protein reads: CASSLSYTGELFF.